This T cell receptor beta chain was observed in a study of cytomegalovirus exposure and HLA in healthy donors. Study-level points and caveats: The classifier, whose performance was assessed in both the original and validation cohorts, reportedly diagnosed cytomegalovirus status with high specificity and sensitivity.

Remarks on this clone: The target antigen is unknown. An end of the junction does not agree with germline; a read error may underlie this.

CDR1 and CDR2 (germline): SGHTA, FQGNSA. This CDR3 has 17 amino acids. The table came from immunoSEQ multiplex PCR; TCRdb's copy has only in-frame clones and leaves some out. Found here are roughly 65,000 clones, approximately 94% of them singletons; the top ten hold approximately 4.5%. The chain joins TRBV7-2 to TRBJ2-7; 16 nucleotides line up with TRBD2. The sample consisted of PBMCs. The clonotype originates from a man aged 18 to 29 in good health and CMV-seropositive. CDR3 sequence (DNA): TGTGCCAGCGTCCCCCAGACGGGGAACGATGGGACTAGCGGGAGGGAATTC. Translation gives CASVPQTGNDGTSGREF.